What follows is one TCR beta chain and its context. This entry belongs to a study of blood T cell repertoires in COVID-19. Clones were read by immunoSEQ multiplex PCR, and TCRdb kept only the in-frame ones, dropping some. The sample includes roughly 190,000 clones, 85% to 90% of them seen just once. Germline V CDR1 and CDR2: MNHEY, SVGEGT. This CDR3 comprises 18 residues. The junction had 11 bases not matched to a gene; V was cut back by 1 base and J by 6 bases. The rearrangement uses TRBV6-2 or TRBV6-3 and TRBJ2-2, with TRBD2 matching over 10 bases. The source is a woman aged 40 to 55 in a cohort exposed to, infected with or recovered from COVID-19 (not recorded which). Sequenced sample: PBMCs or T cells enriched from blood (not recorded which). In DNA form, the CDR3 reads TGTGCCAGCAGTTACTTAGTCCTAGCGGGAGCTATCGCCGGGGAGCTGTTTTTT. Translating gives CASSYLVLAGAIAGELFF.